The 27 T cell receptor beta chains reported below all come from one sample, sequenced in a study of CXCR3-negative and CXCR3-positive naive CD8 T cells. Libraries of TRB cDNA were made by 5' RACE and carried UMIs. Using the 5' RACE reads, TCRdb records one entry per CDR3 protein without DNA. This sample's clone table lists about 40,000 distinct CDR3 sequences. Sequencing was performed on memory CD8+ T cells from blood. All receptors come from a human donor in good health. Some clones in this sample may be carry-over from other donors' samples.

The chain joins TRBV29-1 to TRBJ2-7; TCRdb's assignment of TRBD1 cannot be checked, as there is no DNA. The CDR3 has 17 amino acids. Germline assignment: CDR1 SQVTM and CDR2 ANQGSEA. CDR3 residues: CSVEFFPDQGFGYEQYF.

The rearrangement links TRBV7-6 to TRBJ2-2. The CDR3 sequence is 15 residues long. Per the germline V gene, CDR1 is SGHVS and CDR2 is FNYEAQ. CDR3 loop: CASSPLGVSTGELFF.

V and J are TRBV11-2 and TRBJ2-4. From germline, CDR1 is SGHAT and CDR2 FQNNGV. The CDR3 length is 15 residues. CDR3 amino acids: CASSFRQLAKNIQYF.

The rearrangement links TRBV29-1 to TRBJ2-5. The CDR3 covers 12 residues. Germline values: CDR1 SQVTM, CDR2 ANQGSEA. The CDR3 reads CSVSMYQETQYF.

CDR3: CSARDIRETYGYTF. The chain uses TRBV20-1 and TRBJ1-2. Looked up from germline, CDR1 is DFQATT and CDR2 is SNEGSKA (reference sequence). This CDR3 comprises 14 residues.

The rearrangement links TRBV6-5 to TRBJ2-3; with no DNA, the TCRdb D assignment of TRBD2 cannot be verified. The CDR3 totals 16 residues. Germline CDR1 is MNHEY and CDR2 is SVGAGI. CDR3 sequence reads: CASRSERLAATDTQYF.

This chain connects TRBV27 to TRBJ2-5. There are 12 residues in the CDR3. Germline-derived CDR1 and CDR2 are MNHEY and SMNVEV (reference sequence). The CDR3: CASSDRQETQYF.

The chain has TRBV28 and TRBJ1-1. The CDR3 has 11 residues. Germline V gene data show CDR1 as MDHEN and CDR2 as SYDVKM. The CDR3 protein is CASRGNTEAFF.

This chain joins TRBV5-1 and TRBJ2-1; there is no DNA to check the TCRdb D call of TRBD1. This CDR3 is built from 16 residues. Germline lookup yields CDR1 SGHRS and CDR2 YFSETQ. The CDR3 sequence: CASSLGQGTELDEQFF.

V and J are TRBV29-1 and TRBJ2-5. The CDR3 is 12 amino acids. Germline CDR1 SQVTM, CDR2 ANQGSEA. The CDR3 reads CSVETEQETQYF. Together with reference TRBV29-1 and TRBJ2-5, the CDR3 gives the full variable domain: SAVISQKPSRDICQRGTSLTIQCQVDSQVTMMFWYRQQPGQSLTLIATANQGSEATYESGFVIDKFPISRPNLTFSTLTVSNMSPEDSSIYLCSVETEQETQYFGPGTRLLVL.

The chain has TRBV7-9 and TRBJ2-5; TCRdb picks TRBD2, but there is no DNA to check that call. Per the germline V gene, CDR1 is SEHNR and CDR2 is FQNEAQ (reference sequence). This CDR3 is 14 amino acids long. The CDR3 here is CASSPRLAGETQYF.

J is TRBJ2-5 and V is TRBV18. The CDR3 length is 14 residues. Germline-derived CDR1 and CDR2 are KGHSH and LQKENI. CDR3 loop: CASSPQGIQETQYF.

The genes are TRBV7-9 and TRBJ2-7; TCRdb names TRBD1, which stays unverified in the absence of DNA. Germline lookup yields CDR1 SEHNR and CDR2 FQNEAQ (reference sequence). The CDR3 consists of 13 residues. The CDR3 reads CASSAPAGYEQYF.

V is TRBV6-5 and J is TRBJ2-1; the D call from TCRdb, TRBD1, cannot be confirmed without DNA. This CDR3 is built from 14 residues. Looked up from germline, CDR1 is MNHEY and CDR2 is SVGAGI. The CDR3 here is CASSYSSGNNEQFF.

This CDR3 is CASSQGGLGYEADTQYF. The chain recombines TRBV14 with TRBJ2-3; TCRdb lists TRBD2, though no DNA is available to test this call. The germline gives CDR1 SGHDN, CDR2 FVKESK. The CDR3 has 17 amino acids.

The chain employs TRBV20-1 and TRBJ1-1; TCRdb gives TRBD1 as the D gene, but with no DNA this cannot be confirmed. The CDR3 contains 15 residues. Germline-derived CDR1 and CDR2 are DFQATT and SNEGSKA (reference sequence). The CDR3 sequence is CSARGMGPGETEAFF.

The chain employs TRBV4-3 and TRBJ2-1; there is no DNA to check the TCRdb D call of TRBD2. Per the germline V gene, CDR1 is LGHNA and CDR2 is YSLEER. The CDR3 covers 17 residues. CDR3 loop: CASSRSGLAGVGNEQFF.

This chain joins TRBV7-3 and TRBJ1-2; TCRdb outputs TRBD1, but without DNA this stays unchecked. The CDR3 has 14 residues. The germline V gene has CDR1 SGHTA and CDR2 FQGTGA. The CDR3 spells CASSPEGDSLGYTF.

The CDR3 sequence is CASSFQPEKGHMNTEAFF. The V and J genes are TRBV7-6 and TRBJ1-1; TCRdb names TRBD1, which stays unverified in the absence of DNA. This CDR3 has 18 amino acids. CDR1 is SGHVS, CDR2 FNYEAQ, per germline.

This chain connects TRBV15 to TRBJ2-3; there is no DNA to check the TCRdb D call of TRBD1. This CDR3 is 14 amino acids long. Germline values: CDR1 LNHNV, CDR2 YYDKDF (reference sequence). CDR3: CATSRGGATDTQYF. Full variable domain (missing parts from reference TRBV15 and TRBJ2-3): DAMVIQNPRYQVTQFGKPVTLSCSQTLNHNVMYWYQQKSSQAPKLLFHYYDKDFNNEADTPDNFQSRRPNTSFCFLDIRSPGLGDTAMYLCATSRGGATDTQYFGPGTRLTVL.

The chain couples TRBV12-3 or TRBV12-4 to TRBJ2-5; the D call from TCRdb, TRBD1, cannot be confirmed without DNA. The CDR3 spans 15 residues. This CDR3 is CASSFLGARQETQYF.

CDR3 sequence: CASSLTGRDYNEQFF. V gene TRBV6-4 combines with J gene TRBJ2-1; the TRBD1 assignment by TCRdb is unverifiable without DNA. CDR3 size: 15 residues. Per germline, CDR1 MRHNA and CDR2 SNTAGT.

The rearrangement uses TRBV7-6 and TRBJ2-7. The CDR3 covers 13 residues. Per germline, CDR1 SGHVS and CDR2 FNYEAQ. The CDR3 spells CASSLEESYEQYF. The whole variable domain, remainder taken from reference TRBV7-6 and TRBJ2-7, is GAGVSQSPRYKVTKRGQDVALRCDPISGHVSLYWYRQALGQGPEFLTYFNYEAQQDKSGLPNDRFSAERPEGSISTLTIQRTEQRDSAMYRCASSLEESYEQYFGPGTRLTVT.

The rearrangement joins TRBV19 to TRBJ1-4. CDR1 and CDR2 (germline): LNHDA, SQIVND (reference sequence). This CDR3 is built from 12 residues. The chain's CDR3 is CASSISDEKLFF.

The J gene is TRBJ1-4, the V gene TRBV9; there is no DNA to check the TCRdb D call of TRBD1. The CDR3 runs 15 residues. Germline V gives CDR1 SGDLS, CDR2 YYNGEE. This CDR3 reads CASSVGGTEREKLFF.

CDR3 amino acids: CASSQKQDHTDTQYF. The V gene is TRBV4-3, the J gene TRBJ2-3; TCRdb reports TRBD1, a call that lacks DNA to check it against. The CDR3 covers 15 residues. The germline V gene has CDR1 LGHNA and CDR2 YSLEER.

The genes are TRBV4-3 and TRBJ1-1; TCRdb's D call of TRBD1 is untestable without DNA. CDR1 LGHNA and CDR2 YSLEER come from the germline V gene. CDR3 size: 15 residues. The CDR3 here is CASSQEDRADTEAFF.